A selection of T cell receptor beta chains follows, all from one sample in a study of early T cells in non-severe SARS-CoV-2 infection. TCRdb used MiXCR to reprocess the 5' RACE reads, holding one entry per CDR3 protein. The repertoire includes roughly 26,000 distinct CDR3 sequences, approximately 4.1% of them detected once, and 6.2% sits in the top ten. Sequencing used whole blood. The origin of the receptors is an adult who was a healthcare worker with PCR-confirmed SARS-CoV-2 infection or an uninfected control (not recorded which). The conserved cysteine and the conserved F or W are not part of the CDR3 here.

j_gene: TRBJ2-1; v_gene: TRBV2; CDR3aa: ASSMEYNEQF
j_gene: TRBJ2-5; v_gene: TRBV20-1; CDR3aa: SARAPAASGTGETQY
j_gene: TRBJ2-5; v_gene: TRBV20-1; CDR3aa: SADPGTGVRTQY
j_gene: TRBJ2-4; v_gene: TRBV12-3/TRBV12-4; CDR3aa: ASSLGGAKNIQY
j_gene: TRBJ1-2; v_gene: TRBV6-6; CDR3aa: ASSSVALDRN
j_gene: TRBJ1-5; v_gene: TRBV6-1; CDR3aa: ASSEEGTGGQPQH
j_gene: TRBJ2-1; v_gene: TRBV4-1; CDR3aa: ASSQRTSEPYNEQF
j_gene: TRBJ2-7; v_gene: TRBV20-1; CDR3aa: SARDSGTSGYEQY
j_gene: TRBJ1-5; v_gene: TRBV9; CDR3aa: ASSAQGINQPQH
j_gene: TRBJ2-1; v_gene: TRBV6-6; CDR3aa: ASSPQVVNEQF
j_gene: TRBJ1-4; v_gene: TRBV29-1; CDR3aa: SVIRTGGEKLF
j_gene: TRBJ2-1; v_gene: TRBV10-3; CDR3aa: AISVLAGGDNEQF
j_gene: TRBJ2-2; v_gene: TRBV5-1; CDR3aa: ASKTTGTLNTGELF
j_gene: TRBJ2-5; v_gene: TRBV5-1; CDR3aa: ASSAQGGETQY
j_gene: TRBJ2-5; v_gene: TRBV11-2; CDR3aa: ASSLVGETQY
j_gene: TRBJ1-3; v_gene: TRBV4-3; CDR3aa: ASSQDSGSGSGNTIY
j_gene: TRBJ1-5; v_gene: TRBV30; CDR3aa: AWNGFEDQPQH
j_gene: TRBJ2-4; v_gene: TRBV19; CDR3aa: ASSSTKNIQY
j_gene: TRBJ1-4; v_gene: TRBV6-5; CDR3aa: ASSPDRDLEKLF
j_gene: TRBJ2-5; v_gene: TRBV7-6; CDR3aa: ASSLSRQETQY
j_gene: TRBJ2-3; v_gene: TRBV12-3/TRBV12-4; CDR3aa: ASSLGLAGTDTQY
j_gene: TRBJ2-5; v_gene: TRBV20-1; CDR3aa: SARESGGFQETQY
j_gene: TRBJ2-3; v_gene: TRBV7-9; CDR3aa: VIDPAGGPGDTQY
j_gene: TRBJ1-4; v_gene: TRBV12-3/TRBV12-4; CDR3aa: ASSLTTSRLGEKLF
j_gene: TRBJ1-3; v_gene: TRBV18; CDR3aa: ASSPDRVSGNTIY
j_gene: TRBJ2-1; v_gene: TRBV14; CDR3aa: ASSQESPWLAAENEQF
j_gene: TRBJ2-1; v_gene: TRBV7-8; CDR3aa: ASSSTGNNEQF
j_gene: TRBJ1-4; v_gene: TRBV7-8; CDR3aa: ASSLEREANEKLF
j_gene: TRBJ2-1; v_gene: TRBV12-3/TRBV12-4; CDR3aa: ASSLGRSYEQF
j_gene: TRBJ1-5; v_gene: TRBV12-3/TRBV12-4; CDR3aa: ASSLAGPGYNQPQH
j_gene: TRBJ1-2; v_gene: TRBV12-5; CDR3aa: ASGSTWTGPMSYT
j_gene: TRBJ2-5; v_gene: TRBV7-2; CDR3aa: ASSLETGRTETQY
j_gene: TRBJ2-5; v_gene: TRBV6-2/TRBV6-3; CDR3aa: ASISYGTSAETQY
j_gene: TRBJ2-3; v_gene: TRBV5-1; CDR3aa: ASRAEQGDTQY
j_gene: TRBJ2-7; v_gene: TRBV18; CDR3aa: ASSPPMDRVYEQY
j_gene: TRBJ2-7; v_gene: TRBV20-1; CDR3aa: SASTAPSGSPNSYEQY
j_gene: TRBJ1-5; v_gene: TRBV7-2; CDR3aa: ASSPAGNQPQH
j_gene: TRBJ2-2; v_gene: TRBV20-1; CDR3aa: SARDRRRGNTGELF
j_gene: TRBJ1-2; v_gene: TRBV12-3/TRBV12-4; CDR3aa: ASIPSGTPNGGYT
j_gene: TRBJ1-1; v_gene: TRBV4-3; CDR3aa: ASSQGRMNTEAF